This T cell receptor (beta chain) was sequenced during a study of cytomegalovirus exposure and HLA in healthy donors. The overall study: The roughly 120 validation repertoires, a later analysis reported, used the same platform as the approximately 700 first-cohort repertoires.

Trimming took 0 bases from V and 7 from J; bases not matched to a gene: 5. The CDR3 is made up of 15 amino acids. Looked up from germline, CDR1 is SGDLS and CDR2 is YYNGEE. TCRdb's copy holds only in-frame clones and misses some; the assay was immunoSEQ multiplex PCR. The sample lists around 94,000 clones, about 95% occurring once. General study results and limits: Among the CMV-associated chains, three were confirmed in vitro as specific for CMV antigens. As was reported, the classifier diagnosed cytomegalovirus status with high specificity and sensitivity. Subsequent analysis of the 120 or so validation repertoires found a tendency for first-cohort TCR clusters to co-occur.

Worth noting for this clone: Its antigen is unidentified.

Sequenced input: PBMCs. This TCR was sampled from a woman younger than 35 in good health and CMV-seronegative. The chain couples TRBV9 to TRBJ2-1; the match to TRBD2 covers 9 bases. Here the CDR3 reads CASSVAPLAGNEQFF. CDR3 in DNA: TGTGCCAGCAGCGTAGCTCCGCTAGCGGGGAATGAGCAGTTCTTC.